The following is a TCR beta chain sequence with its context. Its antigen specificity is not known. No base qualities exist here, and no much larger clone lies one base off it. The germline V gene provides CDR1 MNHEY and CDR2 SVGAGI. Taken from cysteine to phenylalanine, the CDR3 has 13 residues. The DNA shown is the 39-base CDR3, in frame from base 1. A distance of 12 bases separates the germline ends of V and J, which lose 6 bases and 4 bases respectively. Collaborating institutions collected whole blood in K2EDTA tubes following their own protocols. For TCRbeta analysis, collaborator samples were shipped as frozen whole blood, as isolated PBMCs, or as DNA extracted from either sample type. TCRbeta CDR3 regions were amplified from genomic DNA using the immunoSEQ Assay, a bias-controlled multiplex PCR. From the authors' description of their analysis: Within the assay, amplification of reference gene primers was used to estimate how many nucleated cells each sample contained. Sequence reads were collapsed and filtered to measure the absolute abundance of every unique TCRbeta CDR3 rearrangement. For each sample, productive Simpson clonality was calculated as the square root of Simpson's diversity index across productive rearrangements. The clones in this table, taken by TCRdb from immuneACCESS, are in-frame only. Not every clone is retained; where verified, under half of the shortfall comes from an unresolved V gene, and the cause of the rest is unknown. V and J calls and clone size follow that table, whereas D and trimming were derived from the DNA. In this sample the table shows roughly 180,000 clones, around 77% of which occur a single time. The ten largest account for 17% of the sample.

This entry belongs to a study of blood T cell repertoires in COVID-19 (dated by TCRdb to 2019 to 2021). In the study overall: Collaborator samples came from the United States, Italy and Spain and covered acute and convalescent phases of COVID-19. The repertoires were released in a freely available public database meant as a resource for research on the immune response to SARS-CoV-2. The material from the prospective study consisted of cDNA or gDNA derived from T cells, B-cell-depleted T cells, or PBMCs. Deeply sampled blood TCRbeta repertoires from subjects exposed to, actively infected with, or recovered from COVID-19 were included in the dataset. A de-identified subject ID, COVID-19 status, age in years and sex were almost always included in the sample metadata. The samples were drawn from the first 160 participants of the ongoing ImmuneRACE study and from about 1,200 subjects provided by 6 global collaborators. Where available, HLA class I and class II types were taken from metadata supplied by the sample provider and were not determined by assay-based typing. Broader findings and caveats from the paper: The amount of clinical and demographic metadata varied by source and participant and was provided uncurated.

The clonotype comes from a man in his fifties or sixties with active or convalescent COVID-19. Sequencing was performed on peripheral blood. The V gene is TRBV6-5 and the J gene is TRBJ1-1; no D gene can be assigned with confidence. CDR3 protein: CASSLARATEAFF. The DNA sequence reads TGTGCCAGCAGCCTAGCGCGGGCCACTGAAGCTTTCTTT.